Shown below are 10 T cell receptor beta chains from a single sample sequenced in a study of blood T cell repertoires in COVID-19. Sequencing used immunoSEQ multiplex PCR; TCRdb keeps in-frame clones, though not all of them. The data contain 190,000 or so clones, approximately 87% of them singletons. The sequenced sample was peripheral blood. Receptor source: a man aged 60-69 years who had recovered from COVID-19.

CDR3 DNA sequence: TGTGCCAGCAGCTCGATCGCCAAGGGGGACTATGGCTACACCTTC. As protein: CASSSIAKGDYGYTF. The J gene is TRBJ1-2, the V gene TRBV7-2; possibly TRBD1 for D (6 bases). Germline CDR1 SGHTA, CDR2 FQGNSA. V lost 4 bases and J 3 bases, leaving 15 bases between the germline ends. CDR3 length: 15 amino acids.

This sequence joins TRBV6-1 and TRBJ2-3; unclear D gene. Germline-derived CDR1 and CDR2 are MNHNS and SASEGT. The CDR3 has 14 residues. Trimming stripped 0 bases from V and 6 bases from J, with 10 bases between. The CDR3 region is CASSEASLRDTQYF. The CDR3 coding sequence is TGTGCCAGCAGTGAAGCGAGCCTCCGGGATACGCAGTATTTT.

The chain employs TRBV7-3 and TRBJ2-3; maybe TRBD2 (5 bases). The germline V and J ends were trimmed by 5 bases and 5 bases, with 11 bases remaining between them. Germline V gene data show CDR1 as SGHTA and CDR2 as FQGTGA. This CDR3 has 13 residues. Written as DNA, the CDR3 is TGTGCCAGCAGCCTGCCTGGAGGAGATACGCAGTATTTT. Residues: CASSLPGGDTQYF.

This clone has only one observation. The genes are TRBV14 and TRBJ1-1, with D unclear. This CDR3 is 18 amino acids long. V was clipped by 3 bases and J by 0 bases, with 20 bases between them. Germline CDR1 SGHDN, CDR2 FVKESK. DNA for the CDR3: TGTGCCAGCAGCCAGTCGGGGAGACAAGATGTAATGAACACTGAAGCTTTCTTT. It encodes CASSQSGRQDVMNTEAFF.

J is TRBJ2-5 and V is TRBV6-5; 8 bases align to TRBD1. V lost 5 bases to trimming and J lost 5 bases; unmatched junction nucleotides: 10. The CDR3 consists of 15 residues. CDR1 and CDR2 (germline): MNHEY, SVGAGI. Here the CDR3 reads CASSTSRTGRETQYF. The CDR3 bases are TGTGCCAGCAGTACCTCGAGGACAGGGCGGGAGACCCAGTACTTC.

This chain uses TRBV28 with TRBJ1-1; 11 bases are a match to TRBD1. V shed 6 bases and J 5 bases; nucleotides not matched to a gene: 8. In germline, CDR1 is MDHEN, CDR2 SYDVKM. The CDR3 loop spans 15 amino acids. CDR3 DNA sequence: TGTGCCAGCAGGCCGGACAGGGGGCCTGGTACTGAAGCTTTCTTT. Protein sequence: CASRPDRGPGTEAFF.

The V call is TRBV27, the J call TRBJ1-6; D perhaps matches TRBD1 (5 bases). The V and J ends lost 6 bases and 3 bases respectively, with 9 bases between them. The CDR3 is made up of 14 amino acids. Germline values: CDR1 MNHEY, CDR2 SMNVEV (reference sequence). The chain's CDR3 is CASSRDHYNSPLHF. The CDR3 bases are TGTGCCAGCAGCAGGGATCACTATAATTCACCCCTCCACTTT.

This chain uses TRBV10-3 with TRBJ1-5; TRBD1 matches at 8 bases. Trimming removed 2 bases from V and 4 bases from J; junction bases left unmatched: 1. This CDR3 is 14 amino acids long. Germline CDR1 reads ENHRY; CDR2 reads SYGVKD. CDR3 in DNA: TGTGCCATCAGTGAGGACAGGGGAAATCAGCCCCAGCATTTT. This codes for CAISEDRGNQPQHF.

The rearrangement joins TRBV11-3 to TRBJ2-1; 8 bases line up with TRBD1. The CDR3 totals 15 residues. V shed 5 bases and J 0 bases; nucleotides not matched to a gene: 3. Germline CDR1 SGHNT, CDR2 YENEEA. CDR3 nucleotides: TGTGCCAGCAGCACAGGGGGGAGCTCCTACAATGAGCAGTTCTTC. This gives the protein CASSTGGSSYNEQFF. The whole variable domain, filled in from reference TRBV11-3 and TRBJ2-1, reads EAGVVQSPRYKIIEKKQPVAFWCNPISGHNTLYWYLQNLGQGPELLIRYENEEAVDDSQLPKDRFSAERLKGVDSTLKIQPAELGDSAVYLCASSTGGSSYNEQFFGPGTRLTVL.

The chain is built from TRBV6-5 and TRBJ2-7; no clear D. CDR3 size: 15 residues. The germline V gene encodes CDR1 MNHEY and CDR2 SVGAGI. V was cut by 0 bases and J by 0 bases, with 9 bases left in between. The CDR3 DNA is TGTGCCAGCAGTTACTCAGCCTGGTTCTCCTACGAGCAGTACTTC. Its translation: CASSYSAWFSYEQYF.